The T cell receptor beta chain described here comes from a study of CD8 T cells in Susac syndrome. An input of about 0.5 to 1 ug of RNA was subjected to reverse transcription using random hexamers. TCRdb processed the immunoSEQ multiplex PCR reads anew with MiXCR; each CDR3 protein has one entry. The sample contains about 240,000 distinct CDR3 sequences, almost 97% of which appear only once. Looked up from germline, CDR1 is SGHNT and CDR2 is YYREEE (reference sequence). V shed 0 bases, J shed 4 bases, and the junction held 4 bases outside the gene matches. The CDR3 has 14 amino acids. Sequenced input: CD4+ T cells from PBMCs. The rearrangement links TRBV5-4 to TRBJ2-7; 7 bases line up with TRBD1. The TCR was taken from a human donor with Susac syndrome. The CDR3, as DNA: TGTGCCAGCAGCTTGGAGGCAGGGGGATACGAGCAGTACTTC. Translated: CASSLEAGGYEQYF.